A single sample gave rise to the 18 T cell receptor beta chains below, sequenced in a study of sequential checkpoint blockade in melanoma. Profiled with immunoSEQ multiplex PCR; TCRdb holds only in-frame clones, not every one. The table lists over 8,000 clones, roughly 74% of them singletons. Described treatment: randomized to nivolumab then ipilimumab (arm A) or the reverse (arm B). Sequenced material: CD8+ T cells sorted from blood (inferred from file names), taken from a patient given nivolumab and ipilimumab in sequence. Every receptor here comes from a human donor with melanoma.

The chain carries TRBV27 and TRBJ2-7; 7 nucleotides agree with TRBD2. The junction had 4 bases not matched to a gene; V was cut back by 3 bases and J by 5 bases. This CDR3 has 13 amino acids. Germline V CDR1 and CDR2: MNHEY, SMNVEV (reference sequence). Written as DNA, the CDR3 is TGTGCCAGCAGTTTTGGCGGGAGTGACGAGCAGTACTTC. As protein: CASSFGGSDEQYF.

This clone was recorded once. Here the CDR3 DNA reads TGTGCCAGCAGTGCTCCGACAGGGCGAGAGCAGTTCTTC. Its protein product is CASSAPTGREQFF. This chain connects TRBV9 to TRBJ2-1; TRBD1 agrees at 7 bases. J lost 10 bases, V lost 5 bases, and 9 bases had no gene match. The CDR3 covers 13 residues. The germline V gene encodes CDR1 SGDLS and CDR2 YYNGEE.

The chain joins TRBV5-1 to TRBJ2-3, with D unresolved. The CDR3 totals 12 residues. The V end lost 5 bases, the J end lost 1 base, and 5 bases lay between the germline ends. Germline loops: CDR1 SGHRS, CDR2 YFSETQ. In nucleotides, the CDR3 is TGCGCCAGCAGGAGAGGCACAGATACGCAGTATTTT. Protein: CASRRGTDTQYF.

This clone has only one observation. The chain uses TRBV25-1 and TRBJ1-1; no reliable D call. The CDR3 spans 13 residues. CDR1 is MGHDK and CDR2 is SYGVNS in the germline V gene. Trimming stripped 4 bases from V and 3 bases from J, with 9 bases between. CDR3: CASSVGRDTEAFF. In DNA, the CDR3 is TGTGCCAGCAGTGTGGGGAGGGACACTGAAGCTTTCTTT.

CDR3 sequence reads: CASSQDHSRSYEQYF. CDR3 coding DNA: TGCGCCAGCAGCCAAGATCACAGTCGGTCCTACGAGCAGTACTTC. The V and J genes are TRBV4-1 and TRBJ2-7, with D hard to call. Germline CDR1 and CDR2: MGHRA and YSYEKL. The V end was cut by 0 bases, the J end by 1 base, with 10 bases between. There are 15 residues in the CDR3.

This clone was detected only a few times. The chain uses TRBV6-6 and TRBJ1-2; D is ambiguous. The CDR3 runs to 15 residues. Between the trimmed V and J ends, which lost 0 bases and 6 bases, there was a span of 14 bases. Germline CDR1 is MNHNY and CDR2 is SVGAGI (reference sequence). CDR3: CASSYSSQEVDGYTF. The CDR3 DNA is TGTGCCAGCAGTTACTCGTCCCAGGAGGTGGATGGCTACACCTTC.

The chain combines TRBV30 with TRBJ2-7; 9 positions match TRBD1. The CDR3 loop spans 14 amino acids. With V trimmed by 5 bases and J by 7 bases, 12 bases remained unmatched. Per germline, CDR1 GTSNPN and CDR2 SVGIG (reference sequence). As DNA, the CDR3 is TGTGCCTGGGATACAGGGGGCGCGATCTGGGAGCAGTACTTC. This gives the protein CAWDTGGAIWEQYF.

The chain combines TRBV7-9 with TRBJ1-2; 8 bases fit TRBD1. This CDR3 region has 15 residues. The V and J ends lost 5 bases and 2 bases, in that order; junction bases with no gene match: 7. Germline V gene data show CDR1 as SEHNR and CDR2 as FQNEAQ (reference sequence). In DNA form, the CDR3 reads TGTGCCAGCAGCCTCCCCAGGGGGCCCAACTATGGCTACACCTTC. It yields the protein CASSLPRGPNYGYTF.

This clone has only one observation. This chain links TRBV5-1 with TRBJ2-1; TRBD1 matches 8 bases. The trim removed 3 bases at V and 4 bases at J, leaving 3 bases unmatched. From germline, CDR1 is SGHRS and CDR2 YFSETQ. This CDR3 comprises 14 residues. CDR3 sequence reads: CASSSGQGYNEQFF. CDR3 bases: TGCGCCAGCAGCTCCGGACAGGGATACAATGAGCAGTTCTTC.

The chain has TRBV4-2 and TRBJ1-1; no clear D. The CDR3 has 13 amino acids. Germline V gives CDR1 LGHNA, CDR2 YNFKEQ. V was cut by 4 bases and J by 0 bases, with 6 bases left in between. The CDR3 protein is CASSPGMNTEAFF. DNA for the CDR3: TGTGCCAGCAGCCCCGGGATGAACACTGAAGCTTTCTTT.

V gene TRBV4-3 combines with J gene TRBJ2-5; D possibly corresponds to TRBD2 (7 bases). V lost 3 bases, J lost 4 bases, and 18 bases lay in between. The CDR3 totals 16 residues. From germline, CDR1 is LGHNA and CDR2 YSLEER. The CDR3 DNA follows: TGCGCCAGCAGCCAGGGGAGGGGCAGGGGCTTAGAGACCCAGTACTTC. As protein: CASSQGRGRGLETQYF.

The chain combines TRBV11-3 with TRBJ2-3, with 7 bases aligning to TRBD2. CDR1 is SGHNT, CDR2 YENEEA, per germline. There are 16 residues in the CDR3. V was clipped by 0 bases and J by 2 bases; unmatched bases: 5. The CDR3 DNA reads as TGTGCCAGCAGCTTAGATTCTAGCGGCTACACAGATACGCAGTATTTT. The encoded protein is CASSLDSSGYTDTQYF.

The chain couples TRBV28 to TRBJ2-5; D ambiguous. Trimming pared 7 bases from V and 2 bases from J, leaving 11 bases between. Germline loops: CDR1 MDHEN, CDR2 SYDVKM. There are 13 residues in the CDR3. The CDR3 coding sequence is TGTGCCAGCACCCATCTAGTACAAGAGACCCAGTACTTC. This gives the protein CASTHLVQETQYF.

The chain couples TRBV19 to TRBJ1-5; a weak D match, TRBD1 (5 bases). Trimming removed 6 bases from V and 5 bases from J, with 11 bases in between. Germline CDR1 LNHDA, CDR2 SQIVND (reference sequence). The CDR3 sequence is 13 residues long. CDR3 amino acids: CASSWQGYQPQHF. The CDR3 DNA follows: TGTGCCAGTAGCTGGCAGGGTTATCAGCCCCAGCATTTT.

V is TRBV15 and J is TRBJ2-1; no definite D call. V was trimmed by 0 bases and J by 9 bases, leaving 9 bases between them. This CDR3 spans 13 amino acids. The germline V gene encodes CDR1 LNHNV and CDR2 YYDKDF (reference sequence). CDR3 sequence reads: CATSRDPHTEQFF. CDR3 coding DNA: TGTGCCACCAGCAGAGATCCCCACACTGAGCAGTTCTTC.

The rearrangement joins TRBV5-1 to TRBJ2-2; 12 bases fit TRBD2. With V trimmed by 3 bases and J by 6 bases, 6 bases remained unmatched. The CDR3 is 16 residues long. Germline lookup yields CDR1 SGHRS and CDR2 YFSETQ. The CDR3 DNA sequence: TGCGCCAGCAGCTCGACTAGCGGGAGTGGGGCCGGGGAGCTGTTTTTT. Translated: CASSSTSGSGAGELFF.

The chain couples TRBV15 to TRBJ2-2; TRBD1 agrees at 7 bases. V was pared by 3 bases and J by 5 bases, with 9 bases of the junction left unmatched. The CDR3 consists of 16 residues. Germline V gene data show CDR1 as LNHNV and CDR2 as YYDKDF (reference sequence). CDR3 region: CATSRHLGGSTGELFF. In DNA form, the CDR3 reads TGTGCCACCAGCAGGCATTTAGGGGGCTCTACCGGGGAGCTGTTTTTT.

The CDR3 protein is CASSLRGIYEQYF. Written as DNA, the CDR3 is TGTGCCAGCAGTTTAAGAGGAATCTACGAGCAGTACTTC. This rearrangement joins TRBV28 to TRBJ2-7; no clear D gene. V lost 2 bases and J lost 3, with 8 bases in between. Germline CDR1 and CDR2: MDHEN and SYDVKM. The CDR3 is 13 amino acids.